This T cell receptor beta chain was captured by sequencing in a study of T-cell memory formation after mild COVID-19 listed by TCRdb under 2021. Regarding the complete study: TCR sequence clusters from the two donors were largely donor specific. In two donors, T-cell clones that expanded and contracted after mild COVID-19 were tracked by sequencing TCRalpha and TCRbeta repertoires over time. Two young, previously healthy adult volunteers made up the cohort, one male and one female.

The sequencing machine was an Illumina NovaSeq 6000. cDNA libraries for TCRalpha and TCRbeta were prepared by 5'RACE using constant-segment primers, with sample barcodes and unique molecular identifiers added. Trizol reagent was used to extract RNA from every sample. Libraries were amplified in two PCR steps, with a second sample barcode and Illumina TruSeq adapters added in the second step. The libraries were sequenced on an Illumina NovaSeq using 2 x 150 bp paired-end reads. In the original analysis: Demultiplexing of reads and collapsing into UMI-guided consensus sequences were performed with migec v1.2.7. Using mixcr v2.1.11, UMI consensuses were aligned to TRA and TRB V and J templates and then assembled into clonotypes. Expanded or contracted clonotypes were those called significant by both edgeR and NoisET, with noise models trained on biological replicates. For edgeR calls, the thresholds were a false discovery rate-adjusted p below 0.01 and a log2 fold-change of 1. As an exploratory analysis of dynamics, max-normalized trajectories of the 1000 most abundant clonotypes were examined with PCA combined with hierarchical clustering. Each responding clone was given a CD4 or CD8 phenotype based on the CD4+ and CD8+ repertoires, which had been sequenced separately. The public reads were reprocessed in TCRdb via fastp at Q25 and MiXCR, keeping in-frame beta chains. Rows are unified per CDR3 protein, each entry keeping the most common DNA and genes. These V and J calls are TCRdb output, not the study's own analysis. Counted in this sample were over 450,000 distinct CDR3 sequences; roughly 20% of them appeared once. The ten largest account for around 12% of the sample.

Ficoll-Paque density gradient centrifugation was the method used to isolate PBMCs. CDR1 and CDR2 are drawn from the germline V gene: SGHRS, YFSETQ. Ends trimmed: V by 4 bases, J by 7 bases; bases unmatched to a gene: 7. From cysteine to phenylalanine, the CDR3 is 15 amino acids long. Just the 45-base CDR3 DNA is kept, in frame starting at base 1. General findings and caveats noted by the study authors: Clones that contracted from day 15 to 85 showed balanced CD4/CD8 phenotypes, whereas a second wave of clones that expanded from day 15 to 37 leaned towards CD4+. Only a couple of mild cases were covered in the study, and larger cohorts including severe cases with pre-infection samples were considered necessary. The second-wave clones that peaked on day 37 were not confirmed to be SARS-CoV-2 specific. Some responding clones were detected in pre-infection memory, which suggested that pre-existing cross-reactive memory T cells had joined the SARS-CoV-2 response. Contracting CD4+ clones turned up mainly in the CM and EM memory subsets, whereas EMRA was where CD8+ clones were enriched.

As concerns this clonotype: Its target antigen remains unknown. The record has no base qualities; no much larger clone is one base away.

Sequenced sample: PBMCs or a T cell subset sorted from them (not recorded which). This sequence uses TRBV5-1 and TRBJ1-6, with TRBD1 identical over 8 junction bases. This clonotype originated in an adult woman who had mild COVID-19 (a few samples of this study predate the infection). The sample titles of this study are shuffled in the database, so cell type and time point are left out; the donor was told from shared clones. The nucleotide sequence is TGCGCCAGCAGCCTCCTGGACAGGGCAAATTCACCCCTCCACTTT. Its translation reads: CASSLLDRANSPLHF.